The 21 T cell receptor beta chains listed next were all sequenced from one sample in a study of identical twins. MiXCR, run by TCRdb on the 5' RACE reads, gives a single entry per CDR3 protein. Here the sample spans 350,000 to 450,000 distinct CDR3 sequences, about 18% being singletons. Sequencing input: naive T cells sorted from blood. Every receptor here comes from a man aged 45-60 years in good health.

The V call is TRBV9, the J call TRBJ2-7; 10 nucleotides match TRBD2. Germline lookup yields CDR1 SGDLS and CDR2 YYNGEE. Unmatched junction bases numbered 5, after V lost 3 bases and J lost 5 bases. The CDR3 is 14 residues long. This CDR3 reads CASSGTLAGDEQYF. The DNA for the CDR3 is TGTGCCAGCAGCGGGACTCTAGCGGGAGACGAGCAGTACTTC.

This chain joins TRBV5-1 and TRBJ2-3; D remains ambiguous. The CDR3 loop spans 14 amino acids. CDR1 is SGHRS, CDR2 YFSETQ, per germline. Trimming cost V 1 base and J 4 bases, with 10 bases left between them. The CDR3 reads CASSLSGSSDTQYF. The CDR3 region has the DNA TGCGCCAGCAGCTTGTCTGGCAGTTCAGATACGCAGTATTTT.

This clonotype was counted ten times or more. The rearrangement links TRBV5-1 to TRBJ2-3; no clear D gene. Deletions cut 4 bases from V and 0 bases from J, with 6 bases between. Germline assignment: CDR1 SGHRS and CDR2 YFSETQ. CDR3 length: 13 amino acids. CDR3 sequence: CASSPISTDTQYF. The CDR3 DNA follows: TGCGCCAGCAGCCCAATTAGCACAGATACGCAGTATTTT.

The chain is built from TRBV5-1 and TRBJ2-6; TRBD1 might be the D (6 bases). Trimming stripped 2 bases from V and 2 bases from J, with 8 bases between. The length of the CDR3 is 15 residues. Germline CDR1 reads SGHRS; CDR2 reads YFSETQ. CDR3 sequence: CASSFPGAGANVLTF. The CDR3, as DNA: TGCGCCAGCAGCTTTCCAGGGGCTGGGGCCAACGTCCTGACTTTC.

The chain combines TRBV20-1 with TRBJ2-2; possibly TRBD2 for D (6 bases). The CDR3 length is 13 residues. The V end was cut by 7 bases, the J end by 0 bases, with 9 bases between. Germline V gene data show CDR1 as DFQATT and CDR2 as SNEGSKA (reference sequence). For the CDR3, the DNA is TGCAGTGGGACTACCGCGAACACCGGGGAGCTGTTTTTT. It translates to CSGTTANTGELFF.

The chain carries TRBV24-1 and TRBJ2-7; D is unresolved. V was trimmed by 0 bases and J by 7 bases, leaving 3 bases between them. Germline CDR1 KGHDR, CDR2 SFDVKD. CDR3 size: 11 residues. The CDR3 DNA reads as TGTGCCACCAGTGATTTGCAAGAGCAGTACTTC. This sequence encodes CATSDLQEQYF.

This clonotype was observed at least ten times. The J gene is TRBJ2-6, the V gene TRBV20-1, with 8 nucleotides matching TRBD1. The germline V gene has CDR1 DFQATT and CDR2 SNEGSKA (reference sequence). Trimming removed 1 base from V and 0 bases from J; junction bases left unmatched: 8. This CDR3 contains 18 residues. Here the CDR3 reads CSARAGTGGFSGANVLTF. The CDR3 DNA reads as TGCAGTGCTAGAGCTGGGACAGGCGGATTCTCTGGGGCCAACGTCCTGACTTTC.

This clonotype was recorded many times. This chain joins TRBV29-1 and TRBJ2-7, with 11 positions matching TRBD2. The CDR3 runs 15 residues. Looked up from germline, CDR1 is SQVTM and CDR2 is ANQGSEA. After removal of 6 bases from V and 0 bases from J, the junction contained 7 bases not matched to a gene. The CDR3 spells CSVRGGLADSYEQYF. As DNA, the CDR3 is TGCAGCGTCCGAGGGGGACTAGCGGACTCCTACGAGCAGTACTTC.

This clonotype has more than one count but fewer than ten. CDR3 residues: CSARVQGPGVYGYTF. CDR3 in DNA: TGCAGTGCTAGAGTTCAAGGCCCGGGGGTTTATGGCTACACCTTC. The V and J genes are TRBV20-1 and TRBJ1-2, with D possibly being TRBD1 (5 bases). The V end was cut by 1 base, the J end by 5 bases, with 17 bases between. Germline-derived CDR1 and CDR2 are DFQATT and SNEGSKA (reference sequence). The CDR3 has 15 residues.

This chain uses TRBV5-1 with TRBJ2-7, with 7 bases fitting TRBD2. Per the germline V gene, CDR1 is SGHRS and CDR2 is YFSETQ. Trimming removed 7 bases from V and 4 bases from J; junction bases left unmatched: 8. CDR3 length equals 13 residues. CDR3 bases: TGCGCCAGCTCCCGGGACTACCTGTACGAGCAGTACTTC. This translates into CASSRDYLYEQYF.

The J gene is TRBJ2-3, the V gene TRBV20-1; D is ambiguous. Deletions cut 3 bases from V and 1 base from J, with 17 bases between. CDR1 is DFQATT and CDR2 is SNEGSKA in the germline V gene (reference sequence). The length of the CDR3 is 16 residues. CDR3: CSASGVILSGTDTQYF. The DNA of the CDR3 is TGCAGTGCTAGTGGGGTAATTCTTTCGGGCACAGATACGCAGTATTTT.

The sample holds many counts of this clonotype. V usage is TRBV28 and J usage is TRBJ2-3, with 7 bases fitting TRBD1. From germline, CDR1 is MDHEN and CDR2 SYDVKM. The CDR3 is made up of 15 amino acids. V shed 5 bases and J 8 bases; nucleotides not matched to a gene: 13. The CDR3 DNA follows: TGTGCCAGCAGTCCTGGACAGGCCGCCCGTTTTACGCAGTATTTT. It translates to CASSPGQAARFTQYF.

The chain uses TRBV9 and TRBJ2-3; TRBD2 matches at 10 bases. The CDR3 has 18 residues. Germline CDR1 SGDLS, CDR2 YYNGEE. Unmatched junction bases numbered 9, after V lost 0 bases and J lost 2 bases. The DNA for the CDR3 is TGTGCCAGCAGCGTAGGGACTAGCGGAGGGGGACCCACAGATACGCAGTATTTT. As protein: CASSVGTSGGGPTDTQYF.

This clonotype was picked up a small number of times. The J gene is TRBJ2-4, the V gene TRBV25-1; 10 nucleotides match TRBD1. Germline-derived CDR1 and CDR2 are MGHDK and SYGVNS. The ends lost 8 bases at V and 7 bases at J; junction bases unmatched: 2. The CDR3 sequence is 12 residues long. In nucleotides, the CDR3 is TGTGCCAGCGGACAGGGGGGGAACATTCAGTACTTC. Protein: CASGQGGNIQYF.

This clonotype has more than one count but fewer than ten. The chain carries TRBV6-5 and TRBJ2-7; D gene uncertain. Trimming left V 0 bases short and J 3 bases short, with 9 bases between. From germline, CDR1 is MNHEY and CDR2 SVGAGI. This CDR3 is 14 amino acids long. The CDR3 nucleotides are TGTGCCAGCAGTTACTCGGGTCTATTCTACGAGCAGTACTTC. Protein product: CASSYSGLFYEQYF.

This clonotype was seen many times. V is TRBV28 and J is TRBJ2-1, with D uncertain. This CDR3 comprises 13 residues. CDR1 and CDR2 (germline): MDHEN, SYDVKM. V gave up 3 bases and J gave up 12 bases, with 15 bases separating them. Here the CDR3 reads CASSFVTPTVQFF. For the CDR3, the DNA is TGTGCCAGCAGTTTCGTGACCCCAACCGTGCAGTTCTTC.

This chain connects TRBV20-1 to TRBJ1-4, with D possibly matching TRBD1 (5 bases). The germline V gene has CDR1 DFQATT and CDR2 SNEGSKA (reference sequence). The CDR3 covers 15 residues. Trimming stripped 3 bases from V and 0 bases from J, with 11 bases between. DNA for the CDR3: TGCAGTGCTAGCCCCGGGGGGGCAACTAATGAAAAACTGTTTTTT. Translation: CSASPGGATNEKLFF.

This clonotype occurred once. J is TRBJ2-7 and V is TRBV10-3; D not certain. The CDR3 totals 14 residues. Trimming took off 5 bases at V and 2 bases at J, with 13 bases between the two ends. Germline V gives CDR1 ENHRY, CDR2 SYGVKD. The CDR3 nucleotides read TGTGCCATCAGTACCAGCGCGTCGACCTACGAGCAGTACTTC. Its translation is CAISTSASTYEQYF.

At least ten counts were recorded for this clonotype. This chain links TRBV12-3 or TRBV12-4 with TRBJ1-2; D gene unclear. V was pared by 5 bases and J by 2 bases, with 12 bases between. This CDR3 comprises 14 residues. This CDR3 reads CASSRTGRNYGYTF. In nucleotides, the CDR3 is TGTGCCAGCAGTCGGACCGGCAGAAACTATGGCTACACCTTC.

This clonotype has just a few counts. The CDR3 DNA reads as TGCGCCAGCAGCCTCCCAGGCGGGGGGCTCTACGAGCAGTACTTC. As protein: CASSLPGGGLYEQYF. The V and J genes are TRBV5-1 and TRBJ2-7; the match to TRBD2 covers 8 bases. The CDR3 consists of 15 residues. Germline V lookup: CDR1 SGHRS, CDR2 YFSETQ. The trim removed 4 bases at V and 3 bases at J, leaving 9 bases unmatched.

This clonotype has only a few counts. The rearrangement uses TRBV10-3 and TRBJ2-2, with TRBD1 identical over 7 bases. V lost 7 bases and J lost 3; bases outside the gene matches: 8. Per the germline V gene, CDR1 is ENHRY and CDR2 is SYGVKD. The CDR3 extends over 15 amino acids. In DNA, the CDR3 is TGTGCCATCAAACACACAGGGGCCGACACCGGGGAGCTGTTTTTT. As protein: CAIKHTGADTGELFF.